The clone carrying this T cell receptor (beta chain) showed up just once. Its antigen is not identified. The sample is drawn from a study of T cell responses to AZD1222 COVID-19 vaccine. Regarding the study as a whole: Among vaccine-associated CD4 TCRs, coverage spanned spike, with dominance at 160-218 and 743-854. It should be noted that donors were predominantly white British and more often female, and clonal diversity was possibly underestimated.

CDR3 length: 11 amino acids. Germline loops: CDR1 KGHSH, CDR2 LQKENI. Trimming removed 1 base from V and 12 bases from J, with 9 bases in between. This table comes from immunoSEQ multiplex PCR, and its TCRdb copy is limited to in-frame clones, with some not included. The sample lists tens of thousands of clones, roughly 90% occurring once. Combined were second doses at about 4 or about 12 weeks. This TCR was recovered from an adult who received the AZD1222 COVID-19 vaccine. The sample was peripheral blood, taken 28 days after the second AZD1222 dose. The chain uses TRBV18 and TRBJ1-2; D not certain. CDR3 coding DNA: TGTGCCAGCTCACCACGGACGGAGGACACCTTC. This sequence encodes CASSPRTEDTF.